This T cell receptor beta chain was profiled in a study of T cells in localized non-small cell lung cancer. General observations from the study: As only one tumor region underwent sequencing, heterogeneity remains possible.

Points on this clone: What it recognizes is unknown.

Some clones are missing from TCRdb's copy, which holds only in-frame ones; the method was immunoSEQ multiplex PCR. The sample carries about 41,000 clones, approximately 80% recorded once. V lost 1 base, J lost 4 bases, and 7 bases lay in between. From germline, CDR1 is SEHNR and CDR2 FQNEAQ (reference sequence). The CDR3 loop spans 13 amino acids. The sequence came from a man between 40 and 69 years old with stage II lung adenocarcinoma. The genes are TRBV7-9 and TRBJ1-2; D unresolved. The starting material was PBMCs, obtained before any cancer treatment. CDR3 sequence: CASSLEAAYGYTF. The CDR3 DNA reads TGTGCCAGCAGCTTAGAGGCAGCCTATGGCTACACCTTC.